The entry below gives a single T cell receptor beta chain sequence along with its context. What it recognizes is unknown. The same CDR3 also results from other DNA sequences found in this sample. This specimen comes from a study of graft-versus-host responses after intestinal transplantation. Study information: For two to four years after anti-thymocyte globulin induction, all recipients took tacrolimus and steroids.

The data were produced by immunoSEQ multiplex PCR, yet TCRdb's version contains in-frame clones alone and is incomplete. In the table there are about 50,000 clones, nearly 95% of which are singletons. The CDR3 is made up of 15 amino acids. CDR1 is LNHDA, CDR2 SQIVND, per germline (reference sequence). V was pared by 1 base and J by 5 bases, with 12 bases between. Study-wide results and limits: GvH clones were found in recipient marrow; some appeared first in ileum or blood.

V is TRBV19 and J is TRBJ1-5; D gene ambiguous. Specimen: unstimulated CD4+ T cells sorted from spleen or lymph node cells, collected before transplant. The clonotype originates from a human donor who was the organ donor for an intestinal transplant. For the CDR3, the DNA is TGTGCCAGTAGTATAGGGGCAGGACTTGATCAGCCCCAGCATTTT. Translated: CASSIGAGLDQPQHF.